This TCR beta chain emerged from a study of radiotherapy plus CTLA-4 blockade in lung cancer. Study details: Patients showed objective responses in approximately 17% of cases and disease control in roughly 31%.

Here immunoSEQ multiplex PCR was the method, and the copy in TCRdb shows in-frame clones only, minus some. In the table there are about 53,000 clones, almost 85% of which are singletons. The V end was cut by 5 bases, the J end by 3 bases, with 13 bases between. This CDR3 comprises 14 residues. The germline gives CDR1 MDHEN, CDR2 SYDVKM. Those patients who had chemo-refractory metastatic non-small-cell lung cancer were given focal radiation along with CTLA-4 blockade through ipilimumab. This clone has only one observation. V and J are TRBV28 and TRBJ1-1, with D perhaps TRBD1 (6 bases). This specimen was peripheral blood, taken from a patient treated with radiotherapy plus ipilimumab. The receptor was derived from a human donor with non-small cell lung cancer whose response to radiotherapy plus ipilimumab could not be evaluated. The CDR3 coding sequence is TGTGCCAGCAGTGCCAGTCCAGGGGACACTGAAGCTTTCTTT. Its protein is CASSASPGDTEAFF.